This is a list of T cell receptor beta chains from one sample in a study of blood T cell repertoires in COVID-19. Produced via immunoSEQ multiplex PCR; TCRdb's table is partial and in-frame only. Of about 130,000 clones listed, about four fifths are singletons. The specimen was PBMCs or T cells enriched from blood (not recorded which). These receptors all come from a man aged 45-65 years who had recovered from COVID-19. CDR3s include the opening cysteine and the closing phenylalanine or tryptophan. D genes are given only for firm matches. Clone size, where shown, is once, few, many, or a class for clones that have expanded.

D,size,J,length,V,CDR3,DNA
NA,NA,TRBJ2-4,13,TRBV7-2,CASSSQGENIQYF,TGTGCCAGCAGCTCGCAGGGTGAGAACATTCAGTACTTC
NA,NA,TRBJ2-6,17,TRBV7-6,CASSTRDGSSGANVLTF,TGTGCCAGCAGCACCCGGGACGGGAGCTCTGGGGCCAACGTCCTGACTTTC
NA,NA,TRBJ1-2,19,TRBV15,CATSRVVGVRGGANYGYTF,TGTGCCACCAGCAGAGTCGTCGGGGTACGGGGTGGGGCTAACTATGGCTACACCTTC
TRBD1,NA,TRBJ1-4,16,TRBV14,CASSHISDGTGEKLFF,TGTGCCAGCAGCCACATCTCAGACGGGACAGGGGAAAAACTGTTTTTT
TRBD1,few,TRBJ1-6,12,TRBV19,CATSGQDSPLHF,TGTGCCACTTCGGGACAGGATTCACCCCTCCACTTT
NA,NA,TRBJ2-5,15,TRBV7-3,CASSPLGGAQETQYF,TGTGCCAGCAGCCCCCTAGGGGGGGCCCAAGAGACCCAGTACTTC
NA,NA,TRBJ1-1,15,TRBV7-2,CASSLWGQGTDEAFF,TGTGCCAGCAGCTTATGGGGCCAGGGGACGGATGAAGCTTTCTTT
NA,NA,TRBJ1-5,13,TRBV28,CASTDPYNQPQHF,TGTGCTTCGACAGATCCCTACAATCAGCCCCAGCATTTT
NA,NA,TRBJ2-4,13,TRBV2,CASSEGRVNIQYF,TGTGCCAGCAGTGAAGGCAGGGTGAACATTCAGTACTTC
TRBD1,NA,TRBJ1-4,14,TRBV6-5,CASRRTGGGEKLFF,TGTGCCAGCAGACGAACAGGGGGGGGTGAAAAACTGTTTTTT
NA,NA,TRBJ2-3,15,TRBV7-2,CASRPTSLGTDTQYF,TGTGCCAGCAGGCCCACTAGCCTCGGCACAGATACGCAGTATTTT
NA,NA,TRBJ2-3,15,TRBV6-5,CASSQLAPGTDTQYF,TGTGCCAGCAGCCAATTAGCTCCGGGCACAGATACGCAGTATTTT
TRBD2,NA,TRBJ2-2,14,TRBV5-1,CASSLVGGTGELFF,TGCGCCAGCAGCTTGGTCGGGGGGACCGGGGAGCTGTTTTTT
TRBD2,NA,TRBJ2-5,13,TRBV7-3,CASKPSGEETQYF,TGTGCCAGCAAGCCTAGCGGGGAGGAGACCCAGTACTTC
NA,NA,TRBJ1-6,12,TRBV11-3,CASSLGDSPLHF,TGTGCCAGCAGCCTAGGCGATTCACCCCTCCACTTT
NA,NA,TRBJ1-6,15,TRBV9,CASSARQVYNSPLHF,TGTGCCAGCAGCGCGAGACAGGTTTACAATTCACCCCTCCACTTT
NA,few,TRBJ1-1,16,TRBV5-8,CASSSTSGVMDTEAFF,TGTGCCAGCAGCTCAACCTCCGGGGTAATGGATACTGAAGCTTTCTTT
TRBD2,NA,TRBJ2-5,15,TRBV7-7,CASSRLAGGKETQYF,TGTGCTAGCAGTCGACTAGCGGGGGGGAAAGAGACCCAGTACTTC
TRBD2,NA,TRBJ2-3,14,TRBV9,CASSGGGAADTQYF,TGTGCCAGCAGCGGCGGGGGGGCCGCAGATACGCAGTATTTT
NA,NA,TRBJ2-5,16,TRBV7-6,CASSLAPGDLQETQYF,TGTGCCAGCAGCTTAGCTCCAGGGGATCTACAAGAGACCCAGTACTTC
NA,NA,TRBJ2-1,13,TRBV10-2,CASSEVVWNEQFF,TGCGCCAGCAGTGAAGTAGTCTGGAATGAGCAGTTCTTC
NA,NA,TRBJ2-1,13,TRBV19,CASTTTHGNEQFF,TGTGCCAGTACTACCACTCACGGCAATGAGCAGTTCTTC
NA,NA,TRBJ2-6,17,TRBV19,CASSMRGEGLGANVLTF,TGTGCCAGTAGTATGCGCGGAGAGGGACTCGGGGCCAACGTCCTGACTTTC
NA,NA,TRBJ2-2,13,TRBV5-4,CASTGKGGGELFF,TGTGCCAGCACCGGGAAGGGCGGCGGGGAGCTGTTTTTT
NA,NA,TRBJ1-2,15,TRBV6-5,CASSYSSRAAYGYTF,TGTGCCAGCAGTTACTCTTCCAGGGCAGCCTATGGCTACACCTTC
NA,NA,TRBJ1-3,12,TRBV2,CASRGAGNTIYF,TGTGCCAGCAGGGGAGCCGGAAACACCATATATTTT
NA,few,TRBJ1-2,14,TRBV7-9,CASRFQGVNYGYTF,TGTGCCAGCAGATTTCAAGGGGTGAACTATGGCTACACCTTC
TRBD1,NA,TRBJ2-5,14,TRBV7-9,CASRKQGAKETQYF,TGTGCCAGCAGGAAACAGGGGGCTAAAGAGACCCAGTACTTC
TRBD2,NA,TRBJ2-5,14,TRBV24-1,CATSVSGGQETQYF,TGTGCCACCAGTGTCAGCGGGGGGCAAGAGACCCAGTACTTC
NA,once,TRBJ1-2,15,TRBV4-3,CASSQAPGGVGGYTF,TGCGCCAGCAGCCAAGCGCCCGGCGGGGTCGGTGGCTACACCTTC
TRBD1,once,TRBJ1-1,14,TRBV10-3,CAISQNRGAGEAFF,TGTGCCATCAGCCAGAACAGGGGAGCGGGTGAAGCTTTCTTT